Described below is a single TCR beta chain sequence and its context. Its specificity is not known. This sample was included in a study of T cell responses to AZD1222 COVID-19 vaccine. Study-level background: Doses given second, at about 4 or about 12 weeks, were pooled. Study-wide points: Most donors were white British and more were female, and clonal diversity was possibly underestimated. Regions 160-218 and 743-854 held dominance among vaccine-associated CD4 TCRs, which spanned spike.

Measured with immunoSEQ multiplex PCR; TCRdb has only the in-frame clones, and not every one. The sample shows some 120,000 clones, approximately 88% of them seen only once. The specimen comprised peripheral blood, sampled on day 0 of AZD1222 vaccination. This TCR came from an adult in good health.

The CDR3 coding sequence is TGTGCCAGCAGGGGGACTTCTGGAAACACCATATATTTT. Amino acids: CASRGTSGNTIYF. This rearrangement joins TRBV28 to TRBJ1-3, with a possible D match to TRBD1 (5 bases). Deletions cut 6 bases from V and 1 base from J, with 7 bases between. CDR3 length equals 13 residues. The germline V gene encodes CDR1 MDHEN and CDR2 SYDVKM. Drawing the rest from reference TRBV28 and TRBJ1-3, the complete variable domain is DVKVTQSSRYLVKRTGEKVFLECVQDMDHENMFWYRQDPGLGLRLIYFSYDVKMKEKGDIPEGYSVSREKKERFSLILESASTNQTSMYLCASRGTSGNTIYFGEGSWLTVV.